Below, one TCR beta chain is given with its context. What it recognizes is unknown. These data come from a study of a mutant IDH1 vaccine in newly diagnosed glioma. Turning to the study itself: Patients, over weeks 1, 3, 5, 7, 11, 15, 19 and 23, received a total of eight vaccinations. Patients began vaccination 4-6 weeks after radiotherapy alone, or with temozolomide cycles. Every participant had undergone radiotherapy, temozolomide, or both before, and most underwent both.

Produced via immunoSEQ multiplex PCR; TCRdb's table is partial and in-frame only. The sample yields about 60,000 clones, under 90% seen once. Time point indicated: week 11, during vaccination. Every vaccination contained 300 ug of the mutant IDH1 20-mer peptide and was paired with topical imiquimod. The study enrolled donors with new WHO grade 3 or 4 IDH1-mutant, ATRX-lost astrocytomas. CDR1 KGHSH and CDR2 LQKENI come from the germline V gene. The CDR3 spans 15 residues. Trimming at V came to 2 bases and at J to 5 bases, leaving 4 bases not matched to a gene. The gene calls are TRBV18 and TRBJ2-1, with TRBD2 matching over 9 bases. Sequencing used PBMCs, obtained from a glioma patient whose treatment included an IDH1 peptide vaccine. This receptor was taken from a young man with glioma. The CDR3 DNA sequence: TGTGCCAGCTCACCATCCCTAGCGGGAAACAATGAGCAGTTCTTC. This translates into CASSPSLAGNNEQFF.